This section outlines one TCR beta chain sequence together with its context. It has no known antigen specificity. One base away there is no much larger clone; base qualities are not given. This sample was taken from a study of blood T cells in healthy people across ages (dated by TCRdb to between 2015 and 2017). As for the study more broadly: Template switching captured roughly one uniquely barcoded TCR beta cDNA molecule per two T cells in model experiments. To avoid experimental bias, donors of different ages were randomly spread across the sequencing lanes. The study analyzed two additional independent replicas of 1 million unique cDNA reads from the same blood draw for two donors, one aged 18 to 30 and one aged 80 or older. The donors were divided into four age groups: young (average roughly 15 years), middle-aged (almost 40), aged (about 62) and long-lived (82). The study measured age-related changes in TCR beta repertoire diversity using deep sequencing normalized with unique cDNA molecular identifiers. General findings and caveats noted by the study authors: Bulk unsorted PBMC profiling prevented conclusive comparison of naive and antigen-experienced compartments. The CMV infection status of donors was not known, potentially confounding age-related changes in expanded clonotypes. Total diversity estimates from one million sequenced T cells were considered lower bounds and underestimates. Observed TCR beta diversity correlated strongly with the percentage of naive T cells measured by flow cytometry. As age increased, observed TCR beta diversity per million T cells dropped in a roughly linear way, and a significant reduction was already evident by age 40. Compared with the aged group, the long-lived group had more naive CD4+ T cells, fewer expanded clones and increased TCR diversity, suggesting age selection.

In the germline V gene, CDR1 corresponds to SGHRS and CDR2 to YFSETQ. Including cysteine and phenylalanine, the CDR3 has 15 amino acids. The retained sequence is limited to the CDR3, 45 bases, with the frame set at the first base. The V end loses 0 bases and the J end loses 8 bases, and a stretch of 17 bases separates them. The donors were roughly 40 Caucasian individuals from Russia, aged 6 to 90 years, who were systemically healthy. Each donor gave about 9.2 milliliters of peripheral blood, drawn into EDTA-treated Vacutainer tubes. Ficoll-Paque density-gradient centrifugation was used to isolate PBMCs, with at least 6 million per sample. Trizol reagent was used to extract total RNA from PBMCs, with at least 5.5 micrograms per sample. For every donor, flow cytometry on a PBMC aliquot measured the percentage of naive CD45RAhigh/CD27high T cells. To prepare the library, 5' RACE was applied. The sequencing machine was an Illumina HiSeq 2500. A second 7 to 11 cycle PCR used a sample-barcoded 5' primer and a J-beta primer mix. A unique molecular identifier was introduced onto each TCR beta cDNA molecule by a template-switch 5' adaptor carrying 12 random nucleotides. Each sample yielded at least 2.5 million CDR3-containing paired-end reads. First-strand cDNA was synthesized from all RNA with the Mint cDNA synthesis kit, primed by a TRBC-specific oligonucleotide. All cDNA was treated with uracil-DNA glycosylase and then went through a first 18-cycle PCR with the universal primers M1SS and BC2_uni_R. On the authors' methods: For normalization, 1 million high-quality reads were randomly selected from each sample, with every read carrying a distinct molecular identifier. Instead of being binned into consensus sequences, reads that shared molecular identifiers were thrown out. CDR3 identification, clonotype clustering and error correction used MiTCR with a Q25 quality threshold and the strictest error-elimination algorithm. A nonparametric unseen species model with Euler transformation was used to estimate a lower bound on total TCR beta diversity. Starting from the raw public reads, TCRdb applied fastp trimming at Q25, assembled clones with MiXCR and retained in-frame beta chains. Rows matching on CDR3 protein sequence are summarized as one entry with the most common DNA and genes. These V and J calls rely on TCRdb rather than the paper's analysis. The sample table lists about 1.8 million distinct CDR3 sequences, roughly 52% of them with a count of one. The top ten hold approximately 2% of the sample.

The sequence joins TRBV5-1 to TRBJ1-2; D gene: possibly TRBD1, on 6 matching bases. The source of this sequence is a woman aged 40 to 50 in good health. Sequences were obtained from blood. CDR3 loop: CASSLALQAQGGYTF. The DNA is as follows: TGCGCCAGCAGCTTGGCCCTACAGGCACAGGGCGGCTACACCTTC.